This TCR beta chain was found in a study of blood T cell repertoires in COVID-19. Trimming removed 10 bases at V and 1 base at J, with 13 bases between. The germline V gene encodes CDR1 MNHEY and CDR2 SVGAGI. The CDR3 extends over 13 amino acids. Produced via immunoSEQ multiplex PCR; TCRdb's table is partial and in-frame only. The table records approximately 190,000 clones, around 83% of them present only once. This sequence joins TRBV6-5 and TRBJ1-1; D remains unclear. The source is a woman aged 40 to 50 with acute or convalescent COVID-19. Sequencing was done on a sample of peripheral blood. This chain's CDR3 is CATKEQENTEAFF. DNA for the CDR3: TGTGCCACGAAAGAGCAGGAGAACACTGAAGCTTTCTTT.